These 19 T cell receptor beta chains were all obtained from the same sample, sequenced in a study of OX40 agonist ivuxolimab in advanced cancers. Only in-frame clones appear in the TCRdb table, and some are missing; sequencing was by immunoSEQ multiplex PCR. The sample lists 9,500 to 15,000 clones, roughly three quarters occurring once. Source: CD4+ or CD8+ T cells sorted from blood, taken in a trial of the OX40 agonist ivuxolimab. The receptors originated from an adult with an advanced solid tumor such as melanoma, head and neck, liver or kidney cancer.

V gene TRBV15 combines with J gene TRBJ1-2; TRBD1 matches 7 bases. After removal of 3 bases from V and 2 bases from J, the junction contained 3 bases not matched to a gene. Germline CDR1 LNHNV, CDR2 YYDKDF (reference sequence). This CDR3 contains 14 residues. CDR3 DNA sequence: TGTGCCACCAGCAGTGTGGACAGGAACTATGGCTACACCTTC. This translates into CATSSVDRNYGYTF.

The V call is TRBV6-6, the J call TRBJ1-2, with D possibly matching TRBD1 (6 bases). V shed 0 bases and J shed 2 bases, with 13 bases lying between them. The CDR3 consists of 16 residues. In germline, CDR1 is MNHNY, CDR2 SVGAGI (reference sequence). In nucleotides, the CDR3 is TGTGCCAGCAGTTACTCGATGCAGGGGCCAAACTATGGCTACACCTTC. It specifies CASSYSMQGPNYGYTF.

CDR3 sequence reads: CASRDGTSTDTQYF. The CDR3 nucleotides read TGTGCCAGCAGGGACGGAACTAGCACAGATACGCAGTATTTT. The rearrangement links TRBV6-1 to TRBJ2-3; D gene ambiguous. V lost 6 bases and J lost 0, with 10 bases in between. The CDR3 totals 14 residues. Germline assignment: CDR1 MNHNS and CDR2 SASEGT.

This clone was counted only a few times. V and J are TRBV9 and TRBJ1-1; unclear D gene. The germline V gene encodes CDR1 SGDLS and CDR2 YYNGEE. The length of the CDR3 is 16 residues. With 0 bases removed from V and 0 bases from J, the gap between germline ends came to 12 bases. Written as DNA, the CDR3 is TGTGCCAGCAGCGTAGCTCAGTCTTCCATGAACACTGAAGCTTTCTTT. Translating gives CASSVAQSSMNTEAFF.

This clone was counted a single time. CDR3 region: CASSPPAYRETQYF. CDR3 nucleotide sequence: TGTGCCAGCTCACCACCGGCTTACCGGGAGACCCAGTACTTC. This chain connects TRBV18 to TRBJ2-5, with D uncertain. Germline V gene lookup returns CDR1 KGHSH and CDR2 LQKENI. The CDR3 spans 14 residues. V gave up 0 bases and J gave up 5 bases, with 10 bases separating them.

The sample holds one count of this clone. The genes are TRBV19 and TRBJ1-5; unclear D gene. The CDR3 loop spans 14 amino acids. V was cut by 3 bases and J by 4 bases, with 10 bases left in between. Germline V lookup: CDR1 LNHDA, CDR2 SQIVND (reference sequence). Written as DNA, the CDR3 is TGTGCCAGTAGTATTGTACCGATAAATCAGCCCCAGCATTTT. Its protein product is CASSIVPINQPQHF. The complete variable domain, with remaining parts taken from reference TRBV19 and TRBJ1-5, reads DGGITQSPKYLFRKEGQNVTLSCEQNLNHDAMYWYRQDPGQGLRLIYYSQIVNDFQKGDIAEGYSVSREKKESFPLTVTSAQKNPTAFYLCASSIVPINQPQHFGDGTRLSIL.

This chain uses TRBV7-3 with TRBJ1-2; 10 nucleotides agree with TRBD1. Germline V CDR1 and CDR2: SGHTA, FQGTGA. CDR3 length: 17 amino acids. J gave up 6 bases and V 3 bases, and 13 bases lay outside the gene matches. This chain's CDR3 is CASSFYPQGTGDHGYTF. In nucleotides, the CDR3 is TGTGCCAGCAGCTTTTACCCTCAAGGGACAGGGGATCATGGCTACACCTTC.

The CDR3: CASSPAGESGELFF. DNA for the CDR3: TGTGCCAGTAGCCCAGCGGGAGAATCCGGGGAGCTGTTTTTT. The chain is built from TRBV19 and TRBJ2-2, with 8 bases matching TRBD2. In germline, CDR1 is LNHDA, CDR2 SQIVND (reference sequence). The CDR3 extends over 14 amino acids. The V and J ends lost 6 bases and 6 bases, in that order; junction bases with no gene match: 6.

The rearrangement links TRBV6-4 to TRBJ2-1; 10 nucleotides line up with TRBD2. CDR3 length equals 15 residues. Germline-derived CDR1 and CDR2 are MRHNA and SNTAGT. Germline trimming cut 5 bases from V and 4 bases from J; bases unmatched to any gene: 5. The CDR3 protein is CASSRTSGSYNEQFF. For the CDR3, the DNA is TGTGCCAGCAGTCGGACTAGCGGAAGTTACAATGAGCAGTTCTTC.

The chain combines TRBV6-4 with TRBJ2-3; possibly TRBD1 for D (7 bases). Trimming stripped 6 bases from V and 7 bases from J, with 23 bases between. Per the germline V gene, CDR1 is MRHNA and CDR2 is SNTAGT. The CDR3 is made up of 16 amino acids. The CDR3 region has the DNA TGTGCCAGCAGCGGAGGGGGCAGGGAAGGTCGAAATACGCAGTATTTT. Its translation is CASSGGGREGRNTQYF.

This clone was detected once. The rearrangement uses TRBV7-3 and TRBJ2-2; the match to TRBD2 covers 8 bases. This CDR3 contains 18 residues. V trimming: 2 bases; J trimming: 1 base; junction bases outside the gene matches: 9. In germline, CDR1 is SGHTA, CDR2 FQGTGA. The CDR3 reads CASSLPLAGDENTGELFF. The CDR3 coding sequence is TGTGCCAGCAGCTTACCCCTAGCGGGTGATGAGAACACCGGGGAGCTGTTTTTT. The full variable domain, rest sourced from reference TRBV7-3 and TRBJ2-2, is GAGVSQTPSNKVTEKGKYVELRCDPISGHTALYWYRQSLGQGPEFLIYFQGTGAADDSGLPNDRFFAVRPEGSVSTLKIQRTERGDSAVYLCASSLPLAGDENTGELFFGEGSRLTVL.

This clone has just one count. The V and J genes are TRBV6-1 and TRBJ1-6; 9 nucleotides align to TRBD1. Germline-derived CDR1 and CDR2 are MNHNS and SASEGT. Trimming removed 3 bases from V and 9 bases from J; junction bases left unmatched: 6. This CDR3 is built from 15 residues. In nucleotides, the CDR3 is TGTGCCAGCAGTGATCCGGGACAGGGTATTTCACCCCTCCACTTT. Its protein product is CASSDPGQGISPLHF.

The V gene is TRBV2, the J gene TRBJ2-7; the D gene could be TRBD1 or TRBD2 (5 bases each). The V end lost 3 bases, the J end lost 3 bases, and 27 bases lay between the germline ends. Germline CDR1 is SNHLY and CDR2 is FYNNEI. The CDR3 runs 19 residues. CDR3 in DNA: TGTGCCAGCAGTGAGGACACCAGGGCGACGGCTACTGGAGGCTACGAGCAGTACTTC. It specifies CASSEDTRATATGGYEQYF.

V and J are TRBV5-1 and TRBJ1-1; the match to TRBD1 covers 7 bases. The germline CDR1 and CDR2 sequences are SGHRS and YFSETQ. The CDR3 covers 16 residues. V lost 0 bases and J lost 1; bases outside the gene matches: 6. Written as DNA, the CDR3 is TGCGCCAGCAGCTTGGCCGAGGGGGCGCGGAACACTGAAGCTTTCTTT. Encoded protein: CASSLAEGARNTEAFF.

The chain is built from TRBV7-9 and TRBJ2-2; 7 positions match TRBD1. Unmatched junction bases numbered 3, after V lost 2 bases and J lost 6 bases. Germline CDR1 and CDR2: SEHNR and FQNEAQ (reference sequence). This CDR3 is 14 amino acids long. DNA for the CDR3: TGTGCCAGCAGCTTACCTCAGGGGGCCGGGGAGCTGTTTTTT. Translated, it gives CASSLPQGAGELFF.

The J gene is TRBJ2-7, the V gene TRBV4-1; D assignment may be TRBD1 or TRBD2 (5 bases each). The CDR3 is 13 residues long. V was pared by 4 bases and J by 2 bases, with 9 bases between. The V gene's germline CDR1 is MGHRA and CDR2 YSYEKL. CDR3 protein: CASSRMGAYEQYF. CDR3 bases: TGCGCCAGCAGCCGAATGGGGGCCTACGAGCAGTACTTC.

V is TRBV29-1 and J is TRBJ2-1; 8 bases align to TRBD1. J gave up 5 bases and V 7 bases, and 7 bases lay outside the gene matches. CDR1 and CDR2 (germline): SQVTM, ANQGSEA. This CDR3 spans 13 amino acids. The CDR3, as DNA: TGCAGCGCCACGGACAGGGAGCACAATGAGCAGTTCTTC. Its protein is CSATDREHNEQFF.

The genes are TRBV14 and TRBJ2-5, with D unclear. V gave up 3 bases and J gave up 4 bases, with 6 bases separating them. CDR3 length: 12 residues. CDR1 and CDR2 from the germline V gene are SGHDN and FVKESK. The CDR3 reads CASSQFGETQYF. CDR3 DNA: TGTGCCAGCAGCCAGTTTGGAGAGACCCAGTACTTC.

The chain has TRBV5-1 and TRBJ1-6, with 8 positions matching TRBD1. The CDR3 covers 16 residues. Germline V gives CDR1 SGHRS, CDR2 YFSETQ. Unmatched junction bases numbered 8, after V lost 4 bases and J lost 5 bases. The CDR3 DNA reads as TGCGCCAGCAGCGATCGGGACAGGTCGGATAATTCACCCCTCCACTTT. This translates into CASSDRDRSDNSPLHF.